This T cell receptor beta chain was sequenced for a study of T cells after yellow fever vaccination. General study findings and limits: Few clonotypes appeared in both CD4 and CD8 compartments.

This clonotype was seen a few times. Antigen unknown. Germline V gene data show CDR1 as MGHRA and CDR2 as YSYEKL. This CDR3 has 12 amino acids. With 1 base removed from V and 4 bases from J, the gap between germline ends came to 5 bases. TCR cDNA, made by 5'RACE template switching, carried an added universal primer site and UMIs. MiXCR was run by TCRdb on the 5' RACE reads, yielding one entry per CDR3 protein. Of 120,000 or so distinct CDR3 sequences listed, roughly 15% were seen once; the top ten hold 43%. The chain has TRBV4-1 and TRBJ2-7; D is unresolved. Specimen: CD8+ T cells sorted from PBMCs, collected 5 days after the yellow fever booster vaccination. The sequence was collected from a man between 18 and 29 years old who received the YFV17D yellow fever vaccine. The CDR3 sequence: CASSQVGYEQYF. The CDR3 bases are TGCGCCAGCAGCCAAGTGGGGTACGAGCAGTACTTC.